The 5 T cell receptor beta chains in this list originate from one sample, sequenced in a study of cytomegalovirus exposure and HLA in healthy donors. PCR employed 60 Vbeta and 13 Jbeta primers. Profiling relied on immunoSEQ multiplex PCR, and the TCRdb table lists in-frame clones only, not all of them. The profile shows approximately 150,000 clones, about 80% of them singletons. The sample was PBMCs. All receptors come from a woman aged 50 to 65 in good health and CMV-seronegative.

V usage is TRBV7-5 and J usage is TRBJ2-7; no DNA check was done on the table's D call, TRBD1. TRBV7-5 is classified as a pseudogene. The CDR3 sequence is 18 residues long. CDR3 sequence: CARSLRRYCTQSSYEQYF. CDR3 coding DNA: TGTGCCAGAAGCTTACGCAGGTACTGCACGCAAAGCTCCTACGAGCAGTACTTC.

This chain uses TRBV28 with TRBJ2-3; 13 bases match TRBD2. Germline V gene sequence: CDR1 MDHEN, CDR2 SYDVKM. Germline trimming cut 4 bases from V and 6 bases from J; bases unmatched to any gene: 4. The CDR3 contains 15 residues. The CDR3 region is CASSSLAGGSDTQYF. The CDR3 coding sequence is TGTGCCAGCAGTTCACTAGCGGGAGGGTCCGATACGCAGTATTTT. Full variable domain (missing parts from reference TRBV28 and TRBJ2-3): DVKVTQSSRYLVKRTGEKVFLECVQDMDHENMFWYRQDPGLGLRLIYFSYDVKMKEKGDIPEGYSVSREKKERFSLILESASTNQTSMYLCASSSLAGGSDTQYFGPGTRLTVL.

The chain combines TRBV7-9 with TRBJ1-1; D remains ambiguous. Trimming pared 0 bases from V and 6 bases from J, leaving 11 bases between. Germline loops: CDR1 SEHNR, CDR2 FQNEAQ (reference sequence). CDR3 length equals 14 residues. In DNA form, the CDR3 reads TGTGCCAGCAGCTTAGCCGGGGTAACCCCTGAAGCTTTCTTT. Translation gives CASSLAGVTPEAFF.

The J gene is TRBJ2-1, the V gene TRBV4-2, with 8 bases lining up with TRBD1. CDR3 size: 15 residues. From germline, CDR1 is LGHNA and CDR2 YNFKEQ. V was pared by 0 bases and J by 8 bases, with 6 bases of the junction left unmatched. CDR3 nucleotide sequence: TGTGCCAGCAGCCAAGAGCCAGGGGGCTCCGATGAGCAGTTCTTC. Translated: CASSQEPGGSDEQFF.

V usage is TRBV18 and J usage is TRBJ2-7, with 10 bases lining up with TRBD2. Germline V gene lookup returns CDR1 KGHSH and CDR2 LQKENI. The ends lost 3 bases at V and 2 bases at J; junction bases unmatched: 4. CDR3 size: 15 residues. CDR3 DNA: TGTGCCAGCTCACCCAGCGGGAGGGCCCCCTACGAGCAGTACTTC. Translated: CASSPSGRAPYEQYF.